Listed below are T cell receptor beta chains from one sample, sequenced in a study of Ad26.COV2.S vaccination and SARS-CoV-2 variants. The protocol was immunoSEQ multiplex PCR, while the TCRdb copy is restricted to in-frame clones and leaves out a portion. The sample holds around 300,000 clones, almost 90% seen once. Sample: peripheral blood, taken in a trial of Ad26.COV2.S vaccine versus placebo. These receptor sequences come from a person between 18 and 60 years old who received the Ad26.COV2.S COVID-19 vaccine or a placebo. Both conserved end residues are part of each CDR3. Each record gives: CDR3 length, V gene, J gene, clone size, D gene, CDR3 protein, CDR3 DNA. D genes are given only for firm matches. Where a row states a size, it is once, few, many or the class of an expanded clone; other rows omit it.

cdr3_length: 12
v_call: TRBV7-2
j_call: TRBJ1-6
clone_size: -
d_call: -
cdr3_aa: CASSSYNSPLHF
cdr3_nt: TGTGCCAGCAGCTCGTATAATTCACCCCTCCACTTT

cdr3_length: 15
v_call: TRBV25-1
j_call: TRBJ2-1
clone_size: -
d_call: TRBD2
cdr3_aa: CASTPGLAAGNEQFF
cdr3_nt: TGTGCCAGCACCCCCGGGCTAGCGGCTGGCAATGAGCAGTTCTTC

cdr3_length: 13
v_call: TRBV27
j_call: TRBJ2-1
clone_size: -
d_call: -
cdr3_aa: CASSYDPYNEQFF
cdr3_nt: TGTGCCAGCAGCTACGACCCCTACAATGAGCAGTTCTTC

cdr3_length: 12
v_call: TRBV29-1
j_call: TRBJ1-2
clone_size: -
d_call: -
cdr3_aa: CSVLSQTGGYTF
cdr3_nt: TGCAGCGTCCTCTCTCAGACAGGTGGCTACACCTTC

cdr3_length: 16
v_call: TRBV3-1/TRBV3-2
j_call: TRBJ1-3
clone_size: -
d_call: -
cdr3_aa: CASSPVRDGSGNTIYF
cdr3_nt: TGTGCCAGCAGCCCAGTCCGCGACGGCTCTGGAAACACCATATATTTT

cdr3_length: 13
v_call: TRBV30
j_call: TRBJ1-5
clone_size: -
d_call: -
cdr3_aa: CAWTGAVNQPQHF
cdr3_nt: TGTGCCTGGACAGGGGCGGTCAATCAGCCCCAGCATTTT

cdr3_length: 15
v_call: TRBV3-1/TRBV3-2
j_call: TRBJ2-1
clone_size: -
d_call: TRBD2
cdr3_aa: CASSQLAGGNNEQFF
cdr3_nt: TGTGCCAGCAGCCAACTAGCGGGGGGTAACAATGAGCAGTTCTTC

cdr3_length: 13
v_call: TRBV6-2/TRBV6-3
j_call: TRBJ1-5
clone_size: few
d_call: TRBD1
cdr3_aa: CASSTGGHQPQHF
cdr3_nt: TGTGCCAGCAGTACAGGGGGCCATCAGCCCCAGCATTTT

cdr3_length: 17
v_call: TRBV6-6
j_call: TRBJ2-3
clone_size: -
d_call: -
cdr3_aa: CASSLTRDWIVTDTQYF
cdr3_nt: TGTGCCAGCAGTCTCACCCGGGACTGGATCGTCACAGATACGCAGTATTTT

cdr3_length: 20
v_call: TRBV19
j_call: TRBJ2-2
clone_size: once
d_call: TRBD1
cdr3_aa: CASSLVVGTGGFRGPGELFF
cdr3_nt: TGTGCCAGTAGCCTAGTAGTAGGGACAGGGGGCTTCCGGGGTCCCGGGGAGCTGTTTTTT

cdr3_length: 15
v_call: TRBV18
j_call: TRBJ1-2
clone_size: -
d_call: -
cdr3_aa: CASSPTTLAGHGYTF
cdr3_nt: TGTGCCAGCTCACCAACGACGCTCGCGGGGCATGGCTACACCTTC